The 18 T cell receptor beta chains below come from one sample, sequenced in a study of naive and memory T cell subsets. The study's findings and limits: Especially in CD8 cells, naive repertoires contained a few larger clonotypes, possibly CD45RA-re-expressing memory cells.

These receptors lack a known antigen. The beta constant-region primer was an equimolar mix of two oligonucleotides covering TRBC1 and TRBC2. The ligated cDNA underwent four PCR rounds using SP2 and nested alpha and beta constant-region primers. TCRdb fed the UMI-ligation and nested PCR reads into MiXCR, producing one record per CDR3 protein. The sample shows roughly 83,000 distinct CDR3 sequences, about 11% of them seen only once. Sequencing was performed on naive CD4+ T cells from blood. These TCRs come from a human donor in good health.

This clonotype was counted at least ten times. The genes are TRBV5-4 and TRBJ2-3, with TRBD2 identical over 8 bases. Germline lookup yields CDR1 SGHNT and CDR2 YYREEE (reference sequence). The CDR3 spans 15 residues. V dropped 7 bases and J dropped 4; count of bases not matched to a gene: 11. This CDR3 reads CASSQRGGRSDTQYF. DNA for the CDR3: TGTGCCAGCTCCCAACGGGGGGGCCGATCAGATACGCAGTATTTT.

The CDR3 nucleotides read TGCAGCGTTAGGGAAATGGGCAATCAGCCCCAGCATTTT. This translates into CSVREMGNQPQHF. The chain has TRBV29-1 and TRBJ1-5; D is unclear. CDR3 size: 13 residues. The germline V gene encodes CDR1 SQVTM and CDR2 ANQGSEA. The V end was cut by 5 bases, the J end by 2 bases, with 10 bases between.

The chain employs TRBV5-1 and TRBJ1-5; D perhaps matches TRBD1 (6 bases). The V gene lost 0 bases and the J gene lost 4 bases, with 8 bases spanning the gap. The CDR3 spans 14 residues. The V gene's germline CDR1 is SGHRS and CDR2 YFSETQ. CDR3 nucleotide sequence: TGCGCCAGCAGCTTGGGGACAGAGAATCAGCCCCAGCATTTT. Its translation: CASSLGTENQPQHF.

This chain uses TRBV7-2 with TRBJ2-2; 7 positions match TRBD1. The CDR3 loop spans 14 amino acids. Unmatched junction bases numbered 6, after V lost 4 bases and J lost 7 bases. Germline V gene data show CDR1 as SGHTA and CDR2 as FQGNSA. The CDR3 region has the DNA TGTGCCAGCAGCTCGACAGGGCAGAACGGGGAGCTGTTTTTT. Translation: CASSSTGQNGELFF.

The V gene is TRBV7-8, the J gene TRBJ1-5, with D hard to call. Looked up from germline, CDR1 is SGHVS and CDR2 is FQNEAQ. This CDR3 spans 14 amino acids. Trimming took 5 bases from V and 6 from J, leaving 14 bases between them. The CDR3 DNA follows: TGTGCCAGCAGCCTCCGACTCCCGGGTCAGCCCCAGCATTTT. This gives the protein CASSLRLPGQPQHF.

CDR3 protein: CASSPQGLDGGELFF. Here the CDR3 DNA reads TGTGCCAGCAGCCCGCAGGGACTAGATGGCGGGGAGCTGTTTTTT. The chain carries TRBV11-3 and TRBJ2-2; TRBD2 aligns across 8 bases. Looked up from germline, CDR1 is SGHNT and CDR2 is YENEEA. The CDR3 is 15 amino acids. V shed 5 bases, J shed 7 bases, and the junction held 9 bases outside the gene matches. Filled out from reference TRBV11-3 and TRBJ2-2, the complete variable domain reads EAGVVQSPRYKIIEKKQPVAFWCNPISGHNTLYWYLQNLGQGPELLIRYENEEAVDDSQLPKDRFSAERLKGVDSTLKIQPAELGDSAVYLCASSPQGLDGGELFFGEGSRLTVL.

This clonotype was seen ten or more times. The chain couples TRBV29-1 to TRBJ1-2, with a tentative D call TRBD1 (5 bases). The V and J ends lost 6 bases and 4 bases respectively, with 21 bases between them. The CDR3 loop spans 15 amino acids. Germline V gives CDR1 SQVTM, CDR2 ANQGSEA. The CDR3 here is CSVQNRDADRYGYTF. The CDR3 bases are TGCAGCGTACAAAACCGGGACGCCGACCGCTATGGCTACACCTTC. Supplemented by reference TRBV29-1 and TRBJ1-2, the full variable domain reads SAVISQKPSRDICQRGTSLTIQCQVDSQVTMMFWYRQQPGQSLTLIATANQGSEATYESGFVIDKFPISRPNLTFSTLTVSNMSPEDSSIYLCSVQNRDADRYGYTFGSGTRLTVV.

This clonotype turned up a few times. The chain employs TRBV3-1 and TRBJ1-1, with a tentative D call TRBD1 (6 bases). The CDR3 sequence is 12 residues long. Germline CDR1 and CDR2: LGHDT and YNNKEL (reference sequence). Trimming stripped 3 bases from V and 8 bases from J, with 10 bases between. The CDR3 protein is CASSQAQGEAFF. The CDR3 DNA reads as TGTGCCAGCAGCCAGGCTCAGGGGGAAGCTTTCTTT.

This clonotype has a handful of counts. V and J are TRBV6-5 and TRBJ2-4, with 12 bases identical to TRBD1. The V segment lost 5 bases and the J segment 1 base; nucleotides outside the gene matches: 12. Germline-derived CDR1 and CDR2 are MNHEY and SVGAGI. The CDR3 runs to 19 residues. CDR3 DNA sequence: TGTGCCAGCAGTCCGGCGGGACAGGGGGCAAAGAAGGCCAAAAACATTCAGTACTTC. The encoded protein is CASSPAGQGAKKAKNIQYF.

The table lists this clonotype with many counts. Compared with germline, one end of the junction differs, possibly owing to a read error. The gene calls are TRBV5-1 and TRBJ2-1; possible D gene TRBD1, 6 bases. Germline V gene sequence: CDR1 SGHRS, CDR2 YFSETQ. The CDR3 contains 15 residues. DNA of the CDR3: TGCGCCAGCAGCTTGTTCACCCCCCAGGACAGTGAGCCGTTCTTC. Translating it yields CASSLFTPQDSEPFF.

The rearrangement uses TRBV11-2 and TRBJ2-3, with D uncertain. CDR3 length: 17 amino acids. Trimming cost V 2 bases and J 2 bases, with 17 bases left between them. The germline gives CDR1 SGHAT, CDR2 FQNNGV. Here the CDR3 reads CASSLSWAAKVTDTQYF. CDR3 bases: TGTGCCAGCAGCTTAAGTTGGGCGGCGAAGGTCACAGATACGCAGTATTTT.

Ten or more counts support this clonotype. The chain links TRBV2 to TRBJ1-1; 7 nucleotides align to TRBD1. Trimming at V came to 5 bases and at J to 4 bases, leaving 1 base not matched to a gene. CDR1 and CDR2 from the germline V gene are SNHLY and FYNNEI. This CDR3 has 12 amino acids. The CDR3 sequence: CASSSGGTEAFF. The CDR3 region has the DNA TGTGCCAGCAGTTCAGGGGGCACTGAAGCTTTCTTT.

There are many counts of this clonotype. The chain carries TRBV29-1 and TRBJ2-3; D remains unclear. Looked up from germline, CDR1 is SQVTM and CDR2 is ANQGSEA. The germline V and J ends were trimmed by 7 bases and 2 bases, with 10 bases remaining between them. The length of the CDR3 is 12 residues. Written as DNA, the CDR3 is TGCAGCGCTTCCCATAACACAGATACGCAGTATTTT. Translation: CSASHNTDTQYF.

This clonotype has just a few counts. The rearrangement joins TRBV6-2 or TRBV6-3 to TRBJ2-5, with a tentative D call TRBD1 (6 bases). The CDR3 runs to 17 residues. V was shortened by 5 bases and J by 0 bases, with 19 bases between the two germline ends. The germline gives CDR1 MNHEY, CDR2 SVGEGT. The CDR3 DNA reads TGTGCCAGCAGTAGCCACAAACAGGGCCTATACCAAGAGACCCAGTACTTC. Amino acid sequence: CASSSHKQGLYQETQYF.

This clonotype was seen a few times. The J gene is TRBJ2-1, the V gene TRBV6-2 or TRBV6-3; 11 nucleotides align to TRBD2. Germline V CDR1 and CDR2: MNHEY, SVGEGT. The junction had 6 bases not matched to a gene; V was cut back by 6 bases and J by 8 bases. This CDR3 has 14 amino acids. Written as DNA, the CDR3 is TGTGCCAGCAGCTCCAGGACTAGCGGGTATGAGCAGTTCTTC. Protein sequence: CASSSRTSGYEQFF.

V and J are TRBV4-2 and TRBJ2-1; 15 bases line up with TRBD2. Germline V lookup: CDR1 LGHNA, CDR2 YNFKEQ. V shed 3 bases, J shed 14 bases, and the junction held 5 bases outside the gene matches. This CDR3 comprises 14 residues. The CDR3 protein is CASSQGLAGGREFF. In DNA, the CDR3 is TGTGCCAGCAGCCAGGGACTAGCGGGAGGACGGGAGTTCTTC.

This clonotype was seen a handful of times. Sequence at one end of the junction differs from germline and may be a read error. The chain has TRBV20-1 and TRBJ2-7; 8 bases fit TRBD1. Per the germline V gene, CDR1 is DFQATT and CDR2 is SNEGSKA (reference sequence). This CDR3 comprises 14 residues. In nucleotides, the CDR3 is TGCAGTGCTAGGGGGGCAGGGGGCTCCCACGAGCAGTACTTC. Amino acids: CSARGAGGSHEQYF.

This clonotype was recorded a few times. The chain uses TRBV7-2 and TRBJ2-1; 8 bases agree with TRBD2. V dropped 5 bases and J dropped 0; count of bases not matched to a gene: 3. CDR3 length: 15 residues. In germline, CDR1 is SGHTA, CDR2 FQGNSA. The CDR3 reads CASSTSGFSYNEQFF. CDR3 nucleotide sequence: TGTGCCAGCAGCACTAGCGGATTCTCCTACAATGAGCAGTTCTTC.